This is a list of T cell receptor beta chains from one sample in a study of immune cell composition in non-small cell lung cancer. Sequencing used immunoSEQ multiplex PCR; TCRdb keeps in-frame clones, though not all of them. There are approximately 3,000 clones in the sample; 60% to 85% occur only once, and about 9.4% lies in the top ten. Specimen: non-adjacent lung tissue. The origin of the receptors is a human donor with non-small cell lung cancer. Both conserved end residues are part of each CDR3. The order of the fields is clone size, J gene, D gene, V gene, CDR3 length, CDR3 protein, CDR3 DNA. The D gene is left open where the match is weak. Clone sizes are given selectively: once, few, many, or a class where the clone is expanded.

clone size: -; J gene: TRBJ2-2; D gene: -; V gene: TRBV5-1; CDR3 length: 14; CDR3 protein: CASRPGLRTGELFF; CDR3 DNA: TGCGCCAGCAGACCCGGACTACGCACCGGGGAGCTGTTTTTT
clone size: -; J gene: TRBJ1-2; D gene: -; V gene: TRBV6-1; CDR3 length: 14; CDR3 protein: CASSPGGSYYGYTF; CDR3 DNA: TGTGCCAGCAGCCCTGGGGGGTCCTACTATGGCTACACCTTC
clone size: -; J gene: TRBJ1-2; D gene: TRBD1; V gene: TRBV19; CDR3 length: 14; CDR3 protein: CASSKGQGGYGYTF; CDR3 DNA: TGTGCCAGTAGTAAAGGACAGGGGGGGTATGGCTACACCTTC
clone size: -; J gene: TRBJ2-6; D gene: TRBD1; V gene: TRBV5-4; CDR3 length: 19; CDR3 protein: CASSSDSTGRVGGANVLTF; CDR3 DNA: TGTGCCAGCAGCTCGGACTCGACAGGGAGAGTCGGTGGGGCCAACGTCCTGACTTTC
clone size: -; J gene: TRBJ2-2; D gene: -; V gene: TRBV9; CDR3 length: 15; CDR3 protein: CASSVDWTVPGELFF; CDR3 DNA: TGTGCCAGCAGCGTAGACTGGACAGTCCCCGGGGAGCTGTTTTTT
clone size: -; J gene: TRBJ1-1; D gene: TRBD1; V gene: TRBV11-2; CDR3 length: 14; CDR3 protein: CASSLGDTGGEAFF; CDR3 DNA: TGTGCCAGCAGCTTAGGAGACACAGGGGGTGAAGCTTTCTTT
clone size: -; J gene: TRBJ1-3; D gene: -; V gene: TRBV10-1; CDR3 length: 13; CDR3 protein: CASRDNSGNTIYF; CDR3 DNA: TGCGCCAGCCGAGACAACTCTGGAAACACCATATATTTT
clone size: -; J gene: TRBJ1-1; D gene: -; V gene: TRBV2; CDR3 length: 16; CDR3 protein: CASSEPLKAMNTEAFF; CDR3 DNA: TGTGCCAGCAGTGAACCATTGAAGGCTATGAACACTGAAGCTTTCTTT
clone size: -; J gene: TRBJ2-7; D gene: TRBD2; V gene: TRBV4-1; CDR3 length: 16; CDR3 protein: CASSRLLAGRSGEQYF; CDR3 DNA: TGCGCCAGCAGCCGTCTGCTAGCGGGGAGATCTGGCGAGCAGTACTTC
clone size: few; J gene: TRBJ2-3; D gene: -; V gene: TRBV6-1; CDR3 length: 13; CDR3 protein: CASTLGSSDTQYF; CDR3 DNA: TGTGCCAGCACGTTGGGTAGCTCAGATACGCAGTATTTT
clone size: -; J gene: TRBJ2-7; D gene: TRBD1; V gene: TRBV6-6; CDR3 length: 16; CDR3 protein: CASTHLGDRGIGEQYF; CDR3 DNA: TGTGCCAGCACCCACTTAGGGGACAGGGGGATAGGCGAGCAGTACTTC
clone size: once; J gene: TRBJ1-1; D gene: -; V gene: TRBV6-5; CDR3 length: 15; CDR3 protein: CASSYDLEGLAEAFF; CDR3 DNA: TGTGCCAGCAGTTACGATTTGGAGGGGCTGGCTGAAGCTTTCTTT
clone size: -; J gene: TRBJ1-2; D gene: -; V gene: TRBV14; CDR3 length: 16; CDR3 protein: CASSRFREEQNYGYTF; CDR3 DNA: TGTGCCAGCAGCCGTTTCCGGGAAGAACAAAACTATGGCTACACCTTC
clone size: -; J gene: TRBJ1-1; D gene: -; V gene: TRBV7-7; CDR3 length: 13; CDR3 protein: CASSQDVNTEAFF; CDR3 DNA: TGTGCCAGCAGCCAGGATGTGAACACTGAAGCTTTCTTT
clone size: -; J gene: TRBJ2-1; D gene: -; V gene: TRBV11-3; CDR3 length: 14; CDR3 protein: CASTRTSSYNEQFF; CDR3 DNA: TGTGCCAGCACCAGGACCTCCTCATACAATGAGCAGTTCTTC
clone size: once; J gene: TRBJ1-1; D gene: -; V gene: TRBV11-2; CDR3 length: 14; CDR3 protein: CASSLGLVNTEAFF; CDR3 DNA: TGTGCCAGCAGCTTAGGACTGGTGAACACTGAAGCTTTCTTT
clone size: -; J gene: TRBJ2-2; D gene: TRBD2; V gene: TRBV18; CDR3 length: 18; CDR3 protein: CASSPPLGSGSATGELFF; CDR3 DNA: TGTGCCAGCTCACCTCCCTTGGGTAGCGGGAGTGCAACCGGGGAGCTGTTTTTT
clone size: -; J gene: TRBJ2-5; D gene: -; V gene: TRBV6-1; CDR3 length: 16; CDR3 protein: CASSESGGGLQETQYF; CDR3 DNA: TGTGCCAGCAGTGAATCTGGCGGCGGCCTCCAAGAGACCCAGTACTTC
clone size: -; J gene: TRBJ2-1; D gene: -; V gene: TRBV15; CDR3 length: 14; CDR3 protein: CATSRSGVINEQFF; CDR3 DNA: TGTGCCACCAGCAGATCAGGGGTCATCAATGAGCAGTTCTTC
clone size: -; J gene: TRBJ1-4; D gene: -; V gene: TRBV5-6; CDR3 length: 16; CDR3 protein: CASSAVWGPTNEKLFF; CDR3 DNA: TGTGCCAGCAGCGCCGTATGGGGCCCAACTAATGAAAAACTGTTTTTT
clone size: -; J gene: TRBJ2-2; D gene: -; V gene: TRBV27; CDR3 length: 12; CDR3 protein: CASRGSPGELFF; CDR3 DNA: TGTGCCAGCAGAGGTAGTCCCGGGGAGCTGTTTTTT
clone size: -; J gene: TRBJ2-1; D gene: TRBD2; V gene: TRBV19; CDR3 length: 15; CDR3 protein: CASMFGAGRYNEQFF; CDR3 DNA: TGTGCCAGTATGTTTGGAGCGGGGCGATACAATGAGCAGTTCTTC
clone size: -; J gene: TRBJ2-3; D gene: TRBD2; V gene: TRBV5-1; CDR3 length: 16; CDR3 protein: CASSYRTSGRTDTQYF; CDR3 DNA: TGCGCCAGCAGCTACCGGACTAGCGGGAGGACAGATACGCAGTATTTT
clone size: -; J gene: TRBJ2-1; D gene: -; V gene: TRBV28; CDR3 length: 16; CDR3 protein: CASSSLQGRGSNEQFF; CDR3 DNA: TGTGCCAGCAGTAGCCTACAGGGGCGGGGAAGCAATGAGCAGTTCTTC
clone size: few; J gene: TRBJ2-7; D gene: -; V gene: TRBV28; CDR3 length: 14; CDR3 protein: CASSSRDLAYEQYF; CDR3 DNA: TGTGCCAGCAGTTCCCGGGACCTAGCCTACGAGCAGTACTTC
clone size: -; J gene: TRBJ2-5; D gene: -; V gene: TRBV19; CDR3 length: 13; CDR3 protein: CASSFGFQETQYF; CDR3 DNA: TGTGCCAGTAGTTTCGGTTTCCAAGAGACCCAGTACTTC
clone size: once; J gene: TRBJ2-5; D gene: -; V gene: TRBV11-3; CDR3 length: 14; CDR3 protein: CASSLDDGGETQYF; CDR3 DNA: TGTGCCAGCAGCTTAGACGATGGAGGGGAGACCCAGTACTTC
clone size: -; J gene: TRBJ2-3; D gene: TRBD2; V gene: TRBV7-9; CDR3 length: 14; CDR3 protein: CAPASSGNTDTQYF; CDR3 DNA: TGTGCCCCCGCGTCGAGCGGGAACACAGATACGCAGTATTTT
clone size: large; J gene: TRBJ1-5; D gene: -; V gene: TRBV15; CDR3 length: 14; CDR3 protein: CATSRVTSNQPQHF; CDR3 DNA: TGTGCCACCAGCAGAGTAACCAGCAATCAGCCCCAGCATTTT
clone size: few; J gene: TRBJ1-5; D gene: -; V gene: TRBV2; CDR3 length: 13; CDR3 protein: CASGGMDNQPQHF; CDR3 DNA: TGTGCCAGCGGAGGGATGGACAATCAGCCCCAGCATTTT
clone size: -; J gene: TRBJ2-7; D gene: TRBD2; V gene: TRBV7-9; CDR3 length: 15; CDR3 protein: CASSDLAGASYEQYF; CDR3 DNA: TGTGCCAGCAGCGACCTAGCGGGGGCTTCCTACGAGCAGTACTTC
clone size: -; J gene: TRBJ1-5; D gene: -; V gene: TRBV5-6; CDR3 length: 17; CDR3 protein: CASSFMTGGGGNQPQHF; CDR3 DNA: TGTGCCAGCAGCTTCATGACAGGCGGTGGGGGAAATCAGCCCCAGCATTTT
clone size: -; J gene: TRBJ2-6; D gene: -; V gene: TRBV5-4; CDR3 length: 17; CDR3 protein: CASSSQAHLSGANVLTF; CDR3 DNA: TGTGCCAGCAGCTCACAGGCCCACCTCTCTGGGGCCAACGTCCTGACTTTC
clone size: -; J gene: TRBJ1-2; D gene: TRBD1; V gene: TRBV28; CDR3 length: 13; CDR3 protein: CATRQGGNYGYTF; CDR3 DNA: TGTGCCACCAGACAGGGAGGGAACTATGGCTACACCTTC
clone size: -; J gene: TRBJ2-7; D gene: TRBD2; V gene: TRBV5-8; CDR3 length: 15; CDR3 protein: CASSLASSGAYEQYF; CDR3 DNA: TGTGCCAGCAGCTTGGCCTCTAGCGGGGCCTACGAGCAGTACTTC
clone size: once; J gene: TRBJ2-2; D gene: TRBD2; V gene: TRBV6-5; CDR3 length: 15; CDR3 protein: CASSSLAGEAGELFF; CDR3 DNA: TGTGCCAGCAGTAGTTTAGCGGGAGAGGCCGGGGAGCTGTTTTTT
clone size: -; J gene: TRBJ2-2; D gene: -; V gene: TRBV9; CDR3 length: 16; CDR3 protein: CASSVGGAGGTGELFF; CDR3 DNA: TGTGCCAGCAGCGTAGGGGGAGCCGGGGGCACCGGGGAGCTGTTTTTT
clone size: -; J gene: TRBJ2-7; D gene: TRBD2; V gene: TRBV7-3; CDR3 length: 16; CDR3 protein: CASSPQGLAGSYEQYF; CDR3 DNA: TGTGCCAGCAGCCCTCAGGGACTAGCGGGAAGCTACGAGCAGTACTTC
clone size: few; J gene: TRBJ1-2; D gene: TRBD1; V gene: TRBV5-1; CDR3 length: 12; CDR3 protein: CASTDRVKGYTF; CDR3 DNA: TGCGCCAGTACCGACAGGGTTAAGGGCTACACCTTC
clone size: -; J gene: TRBJ2-4; D gene: -; V gene: TRBV5-5; CDR3 length: 16; CDR3 protein: CASSPLGREAKNIQYF; CDR3 DNA: TGTGCCAGCAGCCCCCTAGGTCGAGAAGCCAAAAACATTCAGTACTTC
clone size: -; J gene: TRBJ2-7; D gene: TRBD2; V gene: TRBV15; CDR3 length: 14; CDR3 protein: CATSRVGLATEQYF; CDR3 DNA: TGTGCCACCAGCAGAGTTGGACTAGCGACTGAGCAGTACTTC
clone size: -; J gene: TRBJ1-2; D gene: -; V gene: TRBV5-1; CDR3 length: 15; CDR3 protein: CASSPEGGIVYGYTF; CDR3 DNA: TGCGCCAGCAGCCCTGAGGGAGGCATTGTCTATGGCTACACCTTC
clone size: large; J gene: TRBJ1-2; D gene: -; V gene: TRBV5-1; CDR3 length: 13; CDR3 protein: CASSLTGSYGYTF; CDR3 DNA: TGCGCCAGCAGCTTGACAGGGTCCTATGGCTACACCTTC
clone size: -; J gene: TRBJ2-7; D gene: -; V gene: TRBV9; CDR3 length: 15; CDR3 protein: CASSVGSSLTYEQYF; CDR3 DNA: TGTGCCAGCAGCGTAGGGTCCTCCCTTACCTACGAGCAGTACTTC
clone size: few; J gene: TRBJ1-1; D gene: TRBD1; V gene: TRBV18; CDR3 length: 15; CDR3 protein: CASSPPGQGASEAFF; CDR3 DNA: TGTGCCAGCTCTCCGCCGGGACAGGGGGCTTCTGAAGCTTTCTTT
clone size: -; J gene: TRBJ2-7; D gene: -; V gene: TRBV6-1; CDR3 length: 11; CDR3 protein: CASSSPYEQYF; CDR3 DNA: TGTGCCAGCAGTTCTCCATACGAGCAGTACTTC
clone size: -; J gene: TRBJ2-5; D gene: -; V gene: TRBV9; CDR3 length: 15; CDR3 protein: CASSVAYGAKETQYF; CDR3 DNA: TGTGCCAGCAGCGTAGCGTACGGGGCCAAAGAGACCCAGTACTTC
clone size: -; J gene: TRBJ1-1; D gene: TRBD1; V gene: TRBV10-1; CDR3 length: 15; CDR3 protein: CASSGGQIINTEAFF; CDR3 DNA: TGCGCCAGCAGTGGGGGACAGATTATCAACACTGAAGCTTTCTTT
clone size: -; J gene: TRBJ2-1; D gene: -; V gene: TRBV19; CDR3 length: 14; CDR3 protein: CATAPGGSYNEQFF; CDR3 DNA: TGTGCCACTGCCCCCGGGGGTTCCTACAATGAGCAGTTCTTC